This TCR beta chain stems from a study of shared clonotypes between healthy human individuals (dated by TCRdb to 2019 to 2021). Some background on the complete study: A couple of women and a few men aged 18 to 49 years were included in the cohort. The study deeply sequenced blood TCR repertoires of about 5 healthy adults to estimate repertoire size and the extent of clonotype sharing between individuals. To increase sequencing depth and limit assay-specific biases, TCR repertoire library preparation and sequencing were carried out by different laboratories using diverse techniques. Leukapheresis yielded between about 0.85 and 10 billion PBMCs per donor. On the study overall, not on this receptor specifically: Because the study included only a small number of donors, the genetic and exposure-history diversity represented was limited. Only blood was sampled, and tissue TCR repertoires likely differ from those in blood. Pairwise subsampling led to the expectation that sequencing depth would affect the degree of clonotype sharing among donors.

V lost 1 base and J lost 7 bases, and the count of bases not matched to a germline gene is 9. Counted from cysteine to phenylalanine, this CDR3 has 16 amino acids. The CDR3 DNA has 48 bases and is translated from base 1. The germline V gene supplies CDR1 LGHNA and CDR2 YSLEER. Using the deep immunoSEQ assay, TCR CDR3 regions were amplified from genomic DNA by multiplex PCR. Extracted genomic DNA from each cell subset was distributed evenly across all wells of several immunoSEQ 96-well plates, and each plate was treated as a replicate. For unsorted PBMC, roughly 330 ng of genomic DNA, equivalent to about 30,000 T cell genomes, went into each replicate PCR. Genomic DNA from unsorted PBMC was sequenced over ten immunoSEQ deep assay plates. Purified libraries were quantified with a Qubit 3.0 fluorometer, sized on a Bioanalyzer 2100, and re-quantified with the KAPA Library Quantification kit. A separate single-read 150-cycle Illumina NextSeq 550 flow cell was used to sequence each immunoSEQ 96-well plate. The authors processed their data as follows. Because the immunoSEQ output held only junctional sequences and lacked quality scores, the filtering could not match the filtering applied to full-length reads. To assign V/J genes and CDR3, sequences were annotated using PyIR, a Python wrapper for IgBLAST v1.9, with IMGT germline references. Reads with weak V/J assignments (E-value above 1e-6), missing CDR3, stop codons, out-of-frame junctions, or ambiguous translated residues were removed. V3J clonotypes were defined as sequences sharing an identical inferred V gene, J gene, and CDR3 amino acid sequence. The percentage overlap between two repertoires was calculated by dividing the number of shared unique clonotypes by the size of the smaller repertoire. Richness of each repertoire was evaluated using RTK rarefaction, the Chao1 estimator, and Recon v2.1 estimates of unobserved clonotypes. In its TCRdb copy, this immuneACCESS table keeps in-frame sequences only and misses some clones. Where compared with another copy, unresolved V genes explain less than half of these, and the others have no known cause. V, J and clone size derive from that table, while D and trimming were established from the DNA sequence. Within this sample are about 450,000 clones, with 79% of them counted one time only. The ten largest clonotypes hold more than 10% of the sample.

Donors were healthy HIV-negative adults with no recently reported acute infections or vaccinations. Every donor was a Caucasian adult living in Nashville, Tennessee, USA. For unsorted samples, approximately 84 million PBMCs were counted, and genomic DNA was extracted using the QIAamp DNA Blood Mini kit. Blood was obtained by leukapheresis, after which PBMCs were separated by Ficoll-Histopaque density gradient centrifugation and cryopreserved in liquid nitrogen vapor phase. This clone was seen ten or more times. The antigen this receptor binds is unknown. No qualities accompany the bases; no much larger clone lies one base away.

This sequence originates from a woman aged 40 to 50 in good health. Some clones in this sample may be carry-over from other donors' samples. The sequence joins TRBV4-3 to TRBJ1-3, and 8 bases in between align with TRBD1. Material: PBMCs. The DNA is as follows: TGCGCCAGCAGCCAAGCACCGACAGGGGTTGATAACACCATATATTTT. It translates to CASSQAPTGVDNTIYF.